A single T cell receptor beta chain is shown here with its context. Its recognized antigen is unknown. No per-base quality is available; no much larger clone lies one base away. The sample carries other DNA sequences with the same CDR3. The sample is drawn from a study of blood T cell repertoires in COVID-19 (TCRdb year 2020). As for the study more broadly: The collaborator samples originated in the United States, Italy and Spain and spanned the acute and convalescent phases of COVID-19. The prospective study material was composed of cDNA or gDNA derived from T cells, B-cell-depleted T cells, or PBMCs. Deeply sampled blood TCRbeta repertoires from subjects exposed to, actively infected with, or recovered from COVID-19 were included in the dataset. The samples were drawn from two sources: the first 160 participants of the ongoing ImmuneRACE study, and approximately 1,300 subjects contributed by 6 global collaborators. HLA class I and class II types, where available, came from metadata supplied by the sample provider rather than from assay-based typing. A de-identified subject ID, COVID-19 status, age in years and sex were almost always included in the sample metadata. The repertoires were released in a freely available public database intended as a resource for research on the immune response to SARS-CoV-2. Overall study results and their limits: How much clinical and demographic metadata was included differed by source and by participant, and the metadata was provided uncurated.

The immunoSEQ Assay, a bias-controlled multiplex PCR, was used to amplify TCRbeta CDR3 regions from genomic DNA. From the authors' description of their analysis: Within the assay, amplification of reference gene primers was used to estimate how many nucleated cells each sample contained. To quantify the absolute abundance of each unique TCRbeta CDR3 rearrangement, sequence reads were collapsed and filtered. For each sample, productive Simpson clonality was calculated as the square root of Simpson's diversity index over productive rearrangements. Drawn from immuneACCESS, this table holds only the in-frame rearrangements with V and J called that TCRdb kept. Clones are partly lost; checked studies trace under half to an unresolved V gene and leave the rest unexplained. The V and J calls and clone size were taken over from that table, and D and trimming were inferred from the DNA. The sample table contains roughly 110,000 clones; only one count was recorded for approximately 83% of them. Of the sample, about 0.8% falls within the top ten clones.

The collaborating institutions used their own protocols to collect whole blood in K2EDTA tubes. For TCRbeta analysis, collaborator samples were shipped as frozen whole blood, as isolated PBMCs, or as DNA extracted from either sample type. From V the trimming removes 0 bases and from J it removes 6 bases, while the gene matches leave 2 bases of the junction unaccounted for. Taken from the germline V gene, the CDR1 and CDR2 loops are SGDLS and YYNGEE. The CDR3 numbers 14 residues from cysteine through phenylalanine. The entry retains the CDR3 DNA only, 42 bases that are in frame from base 1. The sequenced material came from peripheral blood. The sequence is built from TRBV9 and TRBJ2-2; 7 middle bases align to TRBD2. The TCR originated in a woman in her seventies with acute or convalescent COVID-19. DNA sequence: TGTGCCAGCAGCGTAGGACTAGCCTCCGGGGAGCTGTTTTTT. This is translated as CASSVGLASGELFF.